A single T cell receptor beta chain is shown here with its context. It has no known antigen specificity. Per-nucleotide qualities are absent, and no much larger clonotype sits a single base away. Each donor gave one peripheral blood draw, approximately 110 mL on average, collected into heparinised tubes. Naive, central memory, regulatory and stem cell-like memory CD4+ T cells were sorted on a BD FACSAria II using a panel including CD45RO, CCR7, CD25, CD127, CD95 and CD27. A purity above 98% was achieved for all sorted populations. PBMCs were isolated immediately by Lymphoprep density gradient centrifugation and stained directly without culture. Samples were stained and sorted in pairs, with one healthy donor and one patient per experiment, so that batch effects were minimized. The CDR3 runs 13 residues from the cysteine to the phenylalanine. The CDR3 DNA has 39 bases and is translated from base 1. From the germline V gene, CDR1 is SGDLS and CDR2 is YYNGEE. Trimming costs V 0 bases and J 7 bases, and their ends lie 10 bases apart.

The sample belongs to a study of beta chain features in type 1 diabetes (dated by TCRdb to 2016 to 2018). Some background on the complete study: Mean age, gender distribution, total cell number and subset yield did not differ between patients and healthy donors. Regulatory and stem cell-like memory subsets were isolated from only 8 patients and roughly 8 healthy donors, whereas naive and central memory subsets came from all 30 or so donors. A total of under 140,000,000 sorted cells were examined across all samples, and the number of cells per subset was strongly correlated with RNA yield. In the study, TCRB repertoires of sorted circulating CD4+ T cell subsets from recently diagnosed type 1 diabetes patients were compared with those of matched healthy donors.

Paper-wide results and their limitations: Because cDNA was sequenced instead of genomic DNA, highly expressing activated cells could be over-represented, though the groups showed no difference in activation or CD3 levels. Naive, central memory and regulatory TCRB repertoires appeared to be more similar among patients than among healthy donors. At VDJ recombination sites, type 1 diabetes patients had fewer insertions and more deleted nucleotides, which implies abnormalities in thymic rearrangement. Shorter templates might have been favored by PCR, but patient and control samples were amplified and corrected together, so both groups would have been affected equally by any skew. Because small numbers of individuals were included in the HLA sub-analyses, any influence of HLA type on TCRB rearrangement was left unresolved. In all four CD4+ subsets, TCRB CDR3 length was moderately but significantly shorter in type 1 diabetes patients.

The High Capacity cDNA Reverse Transcription Kit was used to reverse transcribe all of the isolated RNA, meaning that expressed TCRB transcripts were what got sequenced. Naive, central memory and regulatory T cell samples underwent deep immunoSEQ sequencing, averaging about 3.57 million total reads per sample. After sorted cells were lysed in RLT buffer, RNA was extracted with DNase-treated RNeasy Micro or Mini kits, with the choice depending on cell number. Each cell subset was processed on its own to prevent cross-contamination, while patient and healthy donor samples were processed together. Using the immunoSEQ multiplex PCR, TCRB sequences were amplified from cDNA into 87-bp fragments spanning the CDR3 region. Sequencing of the amplicons was done on the Illumina HiSeq platform. The original pipeline was this. PCR bias was corrected computationally using synthetic template baselines, and reads within Hamming distance 2 were collapsed, with unmergeable singletons discarded. By aligning reads against IMGT, V, D and J genes, CDR3 length, and insertions or deletions at six rearrangement sites were assigned. Within each subset, clonotype counts were normalized to sorted cell number, after which true diversity and Gini coefficients were computed with the tcR R package. The overlap coefficient, calculated on TCRB nucleotide sequences, was used to measure repertoire sharing. Out-of-frame TCRB sequences from naive cells were analyzed to stand in for the pre-selection repertoire. Held by TCRdb, this immuneACCESS table contains in-frame sequences only and omits some clones. Under half of the omission traces to an unresolved V gene where checked; the cause of the rest is unknown. That table gives V, J and clone size, and the DNA gave D and trimming. The sample data list hundreds of thousands of clones, and approximately 10% of these were observed just once. In total, the top ten clones hold around 0.018% of the sample.

This TCR was sampled from a man aged 25-40 years with type 1 diabetes. The sample comprised naive CD4+ T cells from blood. The sample's cell subset or site label, in plain terms: true naive CD4+ T cells. Here the chain combines TRBV9 and TRBJ2-5, and perhaps TRBD2 as D gene, on 5 matching bases. The bases read TGTGCCAGCAGCGTAGAAAGGAGCGGGACCCAGTACTTC. This gives the protein CASSVERSGTQYF.